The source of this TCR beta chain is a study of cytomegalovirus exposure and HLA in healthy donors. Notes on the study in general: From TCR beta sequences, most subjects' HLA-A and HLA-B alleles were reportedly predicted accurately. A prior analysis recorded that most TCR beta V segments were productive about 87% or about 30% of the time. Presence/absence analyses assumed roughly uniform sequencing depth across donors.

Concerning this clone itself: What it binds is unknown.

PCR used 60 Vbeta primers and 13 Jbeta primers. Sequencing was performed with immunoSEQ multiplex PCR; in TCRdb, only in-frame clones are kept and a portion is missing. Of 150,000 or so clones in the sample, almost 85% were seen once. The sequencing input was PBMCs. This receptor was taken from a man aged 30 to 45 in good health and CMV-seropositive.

CDR3 sequence (DNA): TGTGCCAGCACCCTCCCTGCAGCGGACCAGCTCTACGAGCAGTACTTC. Encoded protein: CASTLPAADQLYEQYF. The J gene is TRBJ2-7, the V gene TRBV28; D possibly corresponds to TRBD2 (5 bases). Germline CDR1 is MDHEN and CDR2 is SYDVKM. The CDR3 covers 16 residues. Trimming removed 7 bases from V and 3 bases from J, with 22 bases in between.